The 2 T cell receptor beta chains listed next were all sequenced from one sample in a study of patients and donors after allogeneic stem cell transplantation. TCRdb called the RT-PCR reads again in MiXCR, with one record for every CDR3 protein. The sample contains about 40,000 distinct CDR3 sequences, 25% to 35% of which appear only once. Material: blood, either unsorted or a sorted T cell fraction (not recorded which). The receptor set was obtained from a human donor who was either an allogeneic HSCT recipient or a stem cell or donor lymphocyte infusion donor (not recorded which). It is not recorded whose cells these are; they may come from a transplant donor.

This clonotype was picked up many times. The V call is TRBV6-5, the J call TRBJ1-5; 9 bases align to TRBD1. The CDR3 is made up of 15 amino acids. V was clipped by 4 bases and J by 2 bases; unmatched bases: 3. In germline, CDR1 is MNHEY, CDR2 SVGAGI. The CDR3 DNA reads TGTGCCAGCAGTTCAACAGGGGGCCGCAATCAGCCCCAGCATTTT. As protein: CASSSTGGRNQPQHF.

This chain joins TRBV30 and TRBJ1-2; D is unresolved. The CDR3 has 12 residues. The germline V gene encodes CDR1 GTSNPN and CDR2 SVGIG (reference sequence). Trimming stripped 2 bases from V and 8 bases from J, with 12 bases between. CDR3 residues: CAWSLRVRGYTF. The CDR3 DNA reads TGTGCCTGGAGTCTAAGAGTTAGGGGCTACACCTTC.